This T cell receptor (beta chain) was recorded in a study of blood T cells in healthy people across ages. The study's findings and limits: Unsorted PBMCs ruled out conclusive naive versus antigen-experienced comparison. It was held that diversity estimates obtained from one million T cells represented underestimates.

A second PCR, run for roughly 7 to 12 cycles, used a sample-barcoded 5' primer plus a J-beta primer mix. TCRdb ran MiXCR on the 5' RACE reads and lists one entry per CDR3 protein. The repertoire holds approximately 850,000 distinct CDR3 sequences, with 40% to 50% as singletons. Each sample yielded at least 6 micrograms of PBMC total RNA. V was clipped by 2 bases and J by 5 bases, with 10 bases between them. The germline CDR1 and CDR2 sequences are SGHRS and YFSETQ. The CDR3 runs 13 residues. As for this clonotype: Its specificity is unknown.

The receptor was derived from a man aged 55 to 70 in good health. Material for sequencing was blood. This rearrangement joins TRBV5-1 to TRBJ2-5; D remains ambiguous. The DNA of the CDR3 is TGCGCCAGCAGCTTCCCCCATGCGGAGACCCAGTACTTC. It codes for CASSFPHAETQYF.